The T cell receptor beta chain under discussion was sequenced for a study of blood T cell repertoires in COVID-19. Across the whole study: Sites in the United States, Italy and Spain provided acute and convalescent COVID-19 samples. T cells, B-cell-depleted T cells, or PBMCs supplied cDNA or gDNA.

Germline V CDR1 and CDR2: SGHRS, YFSETQ. This CDR3 region has 15 residues. The V segment lost 5 bases and the J segment 0 bases; nucleotides outside the gene matches: 8. Original analysis: Amplification of reference gene primers provided the estimated nucleated cell counts. Assay: immunoSEQ multiplex PCR; the TCRdb copy retains only in-frame clones and omits some. V and J calls and clone size are as listed in that table; D and trimming were resolved from the DNA. The sample holds some 15,000 clones, more than 70% seen once. The rearrangement joins TRBV5-1 to TRBJ2-7; 7 bases are shared with TRBD1. This clonotype was sampled from a human donor in a cohort sampled during active COVID-19. Material: peripheral blood. The CDR3 region is CASRRDSSSSYEQYF. CDR3 coding DNA: TGCGCCAGCAGAAGGGACAGTTCGAGCTCCTACGAGCAGTACTTC.